The rows below give T cell receptor beta chains drawn from one sample of a study of OX40 agonist ivuxolimab in advanced cancers. Measured with immunoSEQ multiplex PCR; TCRdb has only the in-frame clones, and not every one. The sample holds about 38,000 clones, 82% seen once. This specimen was CD4+ or CD8+ T cells sorted from blood, taken in a trial of the OX40 agonist ivuxolimab. The receptors derive from an adult with an advanced solid tumor such as melanoma, head and neck, liver or kidney cancer. Both conserved end residues are part of each CDR3. D genes are given only for firm matches. Expanded clones are given a class, and other clones once, few, many or no size at all.

TRBJ1-2	TRBV6-5	TRBD1	15	.	TGTGCCAGCAGAAATCCGACAGGGTATGTGGATGGCTACACCTTC	CASRNPTGYVDGYTF
TRBJ1-1	TRBV7-2	.	15	.	TGTGCCAGCAGCCCCCCCCGGGCCCTCGATACTGAAGCTTTCTTT	CASSPPRALDTEAFF
TRBJ2-1	TRBV2	.	18	few	TGTGCCAGCAGTGAAGTGTCCGCTAGCGAAGGGCCCAACAATGAGCAGTTCTTC	CASSEVSASEGPNNEQFF
TRBJ2-3	TRBV19	.	11	.	TGTGCCACTGGGTCCCTGGGGGCTGAGTATTTT	CATGSLGAEYF
TRBJ2-5	TRBV7-7	TRBD1	14	once	TGTGCCAGCAGCCTCAGGGGGTACCAAGAGACCCAGTACTTC	CASSLRGYQETQYF
TRBJ2-3	TRBV5-1	.	16	.	TGCGCCAGCAGCCTCGCGACTGACTTAAGCACAGATACGCAGTATTTT	CASSLATDLSTDTQYF
TRBJ1-2	TRBV7-9	TRBD1	14	.	TGTGCCAGCAGCTTACAGGGGGTCGACTATGGCTACACCTTC	CASSLQGVDYGYTF
TRBJ1-5	TRBV5-1	.	15	.	TGCGCCAGCAGCTTGTTGGGATCCAAAGAACAGCCCCAGCATTTT	CASSLLGSKEQPQHF
TRBJ2-7	TRBV27	.	16	once	TGTGCCAGCAGCCAGGGACACGGCCGTACCTCCTACGAGCAGTACTTC	CASSQGHGRTSYEQYF
TRBJ2-1	TRBV27	.	13	.	TGTGCCAGCAGAGATGACAAGTACAATGAGCAGTTCTTC	CASRDDKYNEQFF
TRBJ1-1	TRBV4-2	.	14	.	TGTGCCAGCAGCGTGGACAGTTCCTCCACTGAAGCTTTCTTT	CASSVDSSSTEAFF
TRBJ2-7	TRBV5-1	.	13	.	TGCGCCAGCAGCTTCGGACTAAACTACGAGCAGTACTTC	CASSFGLNYEQYF
TRBJ2-7	TRBV7-2	.	14	.	TGTGCCAGCAGCTTAGCCGGGACTCCCTTCGAGCAGTACTTC	CASSLAGTPFEQYF
TRBJ2-7	TRBV29-1	TRBD2	17	.	TGCAGCGTTGTGATCCTCTCGCGGGGGAGGAGCTCCTACGAGCAGTACTTC	CSVVILSRGRSSYEQYF
TRBJ2-5	TRBV7-2	.	16	.	TGTGCCAGCAGCTTAGTACCGGGACACCAGGGGCAGACCCAGTACTTC	CASSLVPGHQGQTQYF
TRBJ2-3	TRBV5-4	TRBD1	15	.	TGTGCCAGCAGCAAAAAACAGGGGACCACAGATACGCAGTATTTT	CASSKKQGTTDTQYF
TRBJ2-7	TRBV6-5	.	15	.	TGTGCCAGCAGTTCCAACAGGGAACCTTGGGAAGTGCAGTACTTC	CASSSNREPWEVQYF
TRBJ1-1	TRBV29-1	.	11	.	TGCAGTATTAGGGGGATGACTGAAGCTTTCTTT	CSIRGMTEAFF
TRBJ1-1	TRBV29-1	TRBD1	12	.	TGCAGCGTCAAGACAGGGACGACTGAAGCTTTCTTT	CSVKTGTTEAFF
TRBJ2-7	TRBV27	.	14	.	TGTGCCAGCAGTCCTACGACAGACTACTACGAGCAGTACTTC	CASSPTTDYYEQYF
TRBJ2-5	TRBV5-1	TRBD2	17	.	TGCGCCAGCAGCTTGGCTGGGACTAGCAGTAGAGGGGAGACCCAGTACTTC	CASSLAGTSSRGETQYF
TRBJ2-3	TRBV30	TRBD1	13	.	TGTGCCTGCCGCAGGGGGAGCACAGATACGCAGTATTTT	CACRRGSTDTQYF
TRBJ2-1	TRBV19	TRBD2	17	few	TGTGCCAGTAGTATAGATCTGGCGGGGGGTCTCTACAATGAGCAGTTCTTC	CASSIDLAGGLYNEQFF
TRBJ2-5	TRBV7-2	.	15	few	TGTGCCAGCAGCTTAGGGGCTAGCCTACAAGAGACCCAGTACTTC	CASSLGASLQETQYF
TRBJ2-2	TRBV9	TRBD1	15	.	TGTGCCAGCAGCGCCCGGGACAGCCTCACCGGGGAGCTGTTTTTT	CASSARDSLTGELFF
TRBJ2-5	TRBV6-1	.	14	.	TGTGCCAGCAGTCCGCCGAGGTCTCAAGAGACCCAGTACTTC	CASSPPRSQETQYF
TRBJ2-5	TRBV21-1	.	15	.	TGTGCCACCAAGCCTTTTAGCGGGAGGATCCCGACCCAGTACTTC	CATKPFSGRIPTQYF
TRBJ2-1	TRBV4-3	TRBD2	17	.	TGCGCCAGCAGCCGGAGTCCGGGACTAGCTATCCACAATGAGCAGTTCTTC	CASSRSPGLAIHNEQFF
TRBJ1-1	TRBV2	.	14	.	TGTGCCAGCAGTGTAGAGGGGAGGGGGACTGAAGCTTTCTTT	CASSVEGRGTEAFF
TRBJ1-2	TRBV19	.	14	.	TGTGCCAGTAGTGGGGGCCAAATTAACTATGGCTACACCTTC	CASSGGQINYGYTF
TRBJ1-3	TRBV16	.	14	.	TGTGCCAGCAGCCAATTAAGTACTGGAAACACCATATATTTT	CASSQLSTGNTIYF
TRBJ1-5	TRBV6-6	.	16	once	TGTGCCAGCAGTTACCCGGACTTACAGGGTAATCAGCCCCAGCATTTT	CASSYPDLQGNQPQHF
TRBJ2-2	TRBV5-1	.	14	.	TGTGCCAGCAACCAGGATGGCTACACCGGGGAGCTGTTTTTT	CASNQDGYTGELFF
TRBJ2-3	TRBV5-1	.	13	.	TGCGCCAGCAGCCATGCAGCATCAGATACGCAGTATTTT	CASSHAASDTQYF
TRBJ2-1	TRBV27	.	13	.	TGTGCCAGCAGTTACGGGGCCTACAATGAGCAGTTCTTC	CASSYGAYNEQFF
TRBJ1-1	TRBV7-2	.	14	few	TGTGCCAGCAGCTTAGGGGGAGGTTACACTGAAGCTTTCTTT	CASSLGGGYTEAFF
TRBJ2-2	TRBV18	.	17	.	TGTGCCAGCTCACCACTTCAGCTAAGACGGAACACCGGGGAGCTGTTTTTT	CASSPLQLRRNTGELFF
TRBJ1-2	TRBV30	.	15	once	TGTGCCTGGAGTGATTCCAGTAGGGCCGCCTTTGGCTACACCTTC	CAWSDSSRAAFGYTF
TRBJ1-1	TRBV7-2	.	13	.	TGTGCCAGCAGCTTAGCCAGGAACACTGAAGCTTTCTTT	CASSLARNTEAFF
TRBJ1-1	TRBV7-9	.	15	.	TGTGCCAGCAGCCCATTGGGGGGAAAGCACACTGAAGCTTTCTTT	CASSPLGGKHTEAFF
TRBJ2-2	TRBV11-3	.	13	few	TGTGCCAGCAGTCCGATGGGGACCGGGGAGCTGTTTTTT	CASSPMGTGELFF